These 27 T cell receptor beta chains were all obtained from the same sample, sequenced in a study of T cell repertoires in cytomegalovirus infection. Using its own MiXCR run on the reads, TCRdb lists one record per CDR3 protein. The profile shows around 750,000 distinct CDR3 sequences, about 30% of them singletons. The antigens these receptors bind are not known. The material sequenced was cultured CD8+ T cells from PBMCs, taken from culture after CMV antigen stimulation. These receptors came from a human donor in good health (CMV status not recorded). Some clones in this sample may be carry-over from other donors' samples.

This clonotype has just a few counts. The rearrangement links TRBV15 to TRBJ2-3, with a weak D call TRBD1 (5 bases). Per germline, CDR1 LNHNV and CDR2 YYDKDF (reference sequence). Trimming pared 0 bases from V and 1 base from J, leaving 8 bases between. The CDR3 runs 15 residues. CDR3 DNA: TGTGCCACCAGCAGAGAGGACACACGCACAGATACGCAGTATTTT. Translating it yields CATSREDTRTDTQYF.

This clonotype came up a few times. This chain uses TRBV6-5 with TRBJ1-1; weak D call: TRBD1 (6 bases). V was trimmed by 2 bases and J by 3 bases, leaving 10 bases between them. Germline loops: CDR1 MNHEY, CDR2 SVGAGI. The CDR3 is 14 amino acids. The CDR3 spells CASSYITGYTEAFF. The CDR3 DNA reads TGTGCCAGCAGTTACATAACAGGGTACACTGAAGCTTTCTTT.

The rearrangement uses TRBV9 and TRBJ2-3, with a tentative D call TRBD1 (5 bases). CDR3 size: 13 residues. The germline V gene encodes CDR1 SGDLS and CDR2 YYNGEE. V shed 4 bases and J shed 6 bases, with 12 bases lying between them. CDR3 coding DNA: TGTGCCAGCAGCAGGGGATCCCCCGATACGCAGTATTTT. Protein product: CASSRGSPDTQYF.

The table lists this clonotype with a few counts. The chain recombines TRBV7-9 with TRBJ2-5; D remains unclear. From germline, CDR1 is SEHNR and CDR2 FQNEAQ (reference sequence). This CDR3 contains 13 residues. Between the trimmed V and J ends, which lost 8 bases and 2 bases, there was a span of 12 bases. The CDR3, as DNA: TGTGCCAGCCGGCTCTACGGGCAAGAGACCCAGTACTTC. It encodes CASRLYGQETQYF.

CDR3 loop: CAISGSGGSTDTQYF. The CDR3 region has the DNA TGTGCCATCAGTGGGAGCGGGGGGTCCACAGATACGCAGTATTTT. The chain carries TRBV10-3 and TRBJ2-3; 9 positions match TRBD2. Trimming took 4 bases from V and 2 from J; bases not matched to a gene: 4. This CDR3 has 15 amino acids. Germline CDR1 is ENHRY and CDR2 is SYGVKD.

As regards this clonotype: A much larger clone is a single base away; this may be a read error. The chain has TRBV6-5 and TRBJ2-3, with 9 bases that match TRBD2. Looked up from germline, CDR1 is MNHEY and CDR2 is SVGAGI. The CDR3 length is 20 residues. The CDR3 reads CGSSEAGLAGSASSTDTQYF. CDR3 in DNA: TGTGGCAGCAGTGAAGCCGGGCTAGCGGGGAGCGCTTCTAGCACAGATACGCAGTATTTT.

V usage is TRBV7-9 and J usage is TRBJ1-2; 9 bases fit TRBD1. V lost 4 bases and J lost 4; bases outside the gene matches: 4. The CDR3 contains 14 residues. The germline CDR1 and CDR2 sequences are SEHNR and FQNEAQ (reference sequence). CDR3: CASSSGQGRYGYTF. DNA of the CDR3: TGTGCCAGCAGCTCGGGACAGGGACGCTATGGCTACACCTTC.

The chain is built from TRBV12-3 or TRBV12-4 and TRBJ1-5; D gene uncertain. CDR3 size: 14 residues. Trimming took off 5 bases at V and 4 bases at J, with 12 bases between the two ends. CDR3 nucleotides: TGTGCCAGCAGTCCCGAGGACGGAAATCAGCCCCAGCATTTT. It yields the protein CASSPEDGNQPQHF.

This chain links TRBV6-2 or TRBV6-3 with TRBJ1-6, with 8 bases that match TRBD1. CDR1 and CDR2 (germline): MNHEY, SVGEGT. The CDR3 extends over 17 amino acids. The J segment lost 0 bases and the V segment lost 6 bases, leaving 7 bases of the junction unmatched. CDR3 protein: CASSQGTGYSYNSPLHF. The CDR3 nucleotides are TGTGCCAGCAGCCAAGGGACAGGATACTCCTATAATTCACCCCTCCACTTT.

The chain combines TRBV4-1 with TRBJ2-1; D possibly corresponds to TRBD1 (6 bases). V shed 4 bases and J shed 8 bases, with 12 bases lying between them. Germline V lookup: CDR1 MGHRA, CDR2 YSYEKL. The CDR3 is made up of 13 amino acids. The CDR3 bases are TGCGCCAGCAGCCCTGGGGGCCTTGATGAGCAGTTCTTC. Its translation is CASSPGGLDEQFF.

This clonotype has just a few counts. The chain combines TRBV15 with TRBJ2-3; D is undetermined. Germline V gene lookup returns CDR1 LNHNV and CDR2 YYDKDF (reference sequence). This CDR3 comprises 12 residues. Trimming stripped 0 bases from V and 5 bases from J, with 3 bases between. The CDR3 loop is CATSRDKDTQYF. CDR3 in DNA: TGTGCCACCAGCAGAGATAAAGATACGCAGTATTTT.

The CDR3 loop is CSVGDRSNQPQHF. The CDR3 DNA reads as TGCAGCGTCGGTGATCGCTCCAATCAGCCCCAGCATTTT. The chain is built from TRBV29-1 and TRBJ1-5; the D is unclear. Germline lookup yields CDR1 SQVTM and CDR2 ANQGSEA. This CDR3 is 13 amino acids long. V shed 6 bases and J shed 3 bases, with 12 bases lying between them.

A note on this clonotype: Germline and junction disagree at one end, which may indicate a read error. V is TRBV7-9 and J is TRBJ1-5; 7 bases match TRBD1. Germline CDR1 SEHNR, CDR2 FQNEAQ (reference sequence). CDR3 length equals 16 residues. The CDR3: CVSSSGGQGGNQPQHF. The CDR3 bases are TGTGTCAGCAGCTCCGGGGGGCAGGGGGGCAATCAGCCCCAGCATTTT.

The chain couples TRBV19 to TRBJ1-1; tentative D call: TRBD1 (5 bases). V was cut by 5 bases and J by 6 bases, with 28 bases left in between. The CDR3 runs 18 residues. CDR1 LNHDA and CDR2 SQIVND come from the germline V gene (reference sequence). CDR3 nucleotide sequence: TGTGCCAGTAGTGGGGCCGGCCGGACCCAGGCATTCTTCGCTGAAGCTTTCTTT. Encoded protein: CASSGAGRTQAFFAEAFF. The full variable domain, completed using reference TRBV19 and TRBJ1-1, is DGGITQSPKYLFRKEGQNVTLSCEQNLNHDAMYWYRQDPGQGLRLIYYSQIVNDFQKGDIAEGYSVSREKKESFPLTVTSAQKNPTAFYLCASSGAGRTQAFFAEAFFGQGTRLTVV.

CDR3 bases: TGTGCCAGTAGTATAGTTGCGGGGGCCCCCTTGGAGACCCAGTACTTC. Translating gives CASSIVAGAPLETQYF. The chain uses TRBV19 and TRBJ2-5; D might be TRBD2 (7 bases). From germline, CDR1 is LNHDA and CDR2 SQIVND (reference sequence). CDR3 length: 16 residues. The V end was cut by 1 base, the J end by 5 bases, with 17 bases between.

CDR3 nucleotides: TGCGCCAGCAGTCAATCTGGGGAGAGTTCGGGGGGCCTCGAGACCCAGTACTTC. Translated, it gives CASSQSGESSGGLETQYF. The rearrangement joins TRBV23-1 to TRBJ2-5, with D perhaps TRBD2 (7 bases). TRBV23-1 is classed as an ORF, of uncertain function. With 0 bases removed from V and 5 bases from J, the gap between germline ends came to 22 bases. The CDR3 contains 18 residues.

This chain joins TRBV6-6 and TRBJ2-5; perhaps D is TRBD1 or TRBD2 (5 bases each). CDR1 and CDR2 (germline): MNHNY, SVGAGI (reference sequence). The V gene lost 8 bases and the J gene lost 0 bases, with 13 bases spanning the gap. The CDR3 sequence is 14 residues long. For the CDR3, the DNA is TGTGCCAGCTCTCCGGGACCTTACCAAGAGACCCAGTACTTC. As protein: CASSPGPYQETQYF.

The CDR3 coding sequence is TGTGCCAGCAGCTTGCCAGGGGCGGATGAGCAGTTCTTC. This sequence encodes CASSLPGADEQFF. This chain connects TRBV11-2 to TRBJ2-1, with a weak D call TRBD1 (6 bases). V lost 3 bases and J 8 bases, leaving 11 bases between the germline ends. Germline V gene lookup returns CDR1 SGHAT and CDR2 FQNNGV. The CDR3 runs to 13 residues.

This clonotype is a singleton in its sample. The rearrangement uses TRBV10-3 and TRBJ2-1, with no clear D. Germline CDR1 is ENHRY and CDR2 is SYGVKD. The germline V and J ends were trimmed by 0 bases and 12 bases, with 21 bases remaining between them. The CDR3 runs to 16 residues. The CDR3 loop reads CAISESGIATELAQFF. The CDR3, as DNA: TGTGCCATCAGTGAGTCTGGAATTGCGACGGAATTAGCGCAGTTCTTC.

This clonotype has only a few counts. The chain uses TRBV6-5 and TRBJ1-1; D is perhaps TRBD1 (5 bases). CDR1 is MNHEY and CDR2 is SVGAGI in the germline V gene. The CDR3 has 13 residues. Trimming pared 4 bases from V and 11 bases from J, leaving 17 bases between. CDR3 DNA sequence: TGTGCCAGCAGTTTACGGGACCCTCATAGGGCTTTCTTT. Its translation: CASSLRDPHRAFF.

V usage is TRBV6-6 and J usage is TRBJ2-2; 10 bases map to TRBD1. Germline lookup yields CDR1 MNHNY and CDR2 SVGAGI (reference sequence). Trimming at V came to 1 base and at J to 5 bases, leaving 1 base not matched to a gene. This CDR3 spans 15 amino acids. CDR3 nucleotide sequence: TGTGCCAGCAGTTACTGGACAGGGGGTACCGGGGAGCTGTTTTTT. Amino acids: CASSYWTGGTGELFF.

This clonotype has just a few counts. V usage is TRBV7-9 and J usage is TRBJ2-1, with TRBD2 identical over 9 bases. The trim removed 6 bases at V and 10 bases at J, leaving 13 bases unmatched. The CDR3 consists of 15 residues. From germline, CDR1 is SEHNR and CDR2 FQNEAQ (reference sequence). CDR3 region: CASSQGWTSVLEQFF. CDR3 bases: TGTGCCAGCAGTCAGGGTTGGACTAGCGTCCTAGAGCAGTTCTTC.

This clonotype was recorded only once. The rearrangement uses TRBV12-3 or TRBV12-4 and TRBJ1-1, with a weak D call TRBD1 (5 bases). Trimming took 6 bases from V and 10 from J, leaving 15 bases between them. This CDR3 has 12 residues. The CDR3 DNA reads TGTGCCAGCAGCGGACGTGGGGCGCGAGCTTTCTTT. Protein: CASSGRGARAFF.

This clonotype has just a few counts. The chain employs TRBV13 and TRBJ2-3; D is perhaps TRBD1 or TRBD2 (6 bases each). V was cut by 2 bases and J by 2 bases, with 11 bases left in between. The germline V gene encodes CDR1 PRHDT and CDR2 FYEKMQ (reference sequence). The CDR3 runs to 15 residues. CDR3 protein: CASSLRGTITDTQYF. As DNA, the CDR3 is TGTGCCAGCAGCTTACGCGGGACAATCACAGATACGCAGTATTTT.

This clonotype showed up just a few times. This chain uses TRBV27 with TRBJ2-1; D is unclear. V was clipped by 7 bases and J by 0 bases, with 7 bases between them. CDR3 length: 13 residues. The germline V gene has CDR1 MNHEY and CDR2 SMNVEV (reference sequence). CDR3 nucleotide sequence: TGTGCCAGCAAGGCGAGCTCCTACAATGAGCAGTTCTTC. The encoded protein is CASKASSYNEQFF.

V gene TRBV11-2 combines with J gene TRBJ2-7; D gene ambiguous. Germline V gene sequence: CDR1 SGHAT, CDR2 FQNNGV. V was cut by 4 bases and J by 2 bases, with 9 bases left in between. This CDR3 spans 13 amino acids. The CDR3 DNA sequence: TGTGCCAGCAGCTCGTCGGTAACCTACGAGCAGTACGTC. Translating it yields CASSSSVTYEQYV.

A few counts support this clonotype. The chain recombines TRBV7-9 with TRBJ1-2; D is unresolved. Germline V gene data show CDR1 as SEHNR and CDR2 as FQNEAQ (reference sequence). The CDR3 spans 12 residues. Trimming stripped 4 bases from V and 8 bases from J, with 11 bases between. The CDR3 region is CASSSPDGGYTF. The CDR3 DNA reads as TGTGCCAGCAGCTCCCCGGATGGAGGCTACACCTTC.